The T cell receptor beta chain described here comes from a study of T-cell memory formation after mild COVID-19. Barcoded TCR alpha and TCR beta cDNA libraries with UMIs came from 5'RACE using constant-segment primers. One entry per CDR3 protein results from TCRdb running MiXCR on the 5' RACE reads. The sample lists some 160,000 distinct CDR3 sequences, about an eighth occurring once. V lost 5 bases to trimming and J lost 4 bases; unmatched junction nucleotides: 7. Per germline, CDR1 SGHTA and CDR2 FQGNSA. This CDR3 is 15 amino acids long. This chain links TRBV7-2 with TRBJ2-1; 8 bases match TRBD2. The source is a young man who had mild COVID-19 (a few samples of this study predate the infection). Cell type and time point are not known. Source material: PBMCs or a T cell subset sorted from them (not recorded which). This CDR3 is CASSPTAGGYNEQFF. The CDR3 DNA is TGTGCCAGCAGCCCCACTGCGGGGGGATACAATGAGCAGTTCTTC.